The clone carrying this T cell receptor (beta chain) has more than one count but fewer than ten. Its target is unknown. The data derive from a study of T cells after yellow fever vaccination. Looking at the study overall: Fractions of low cell number were prepared using SMART-Seq v4 Ultra Low Input. Overall study results and limits: The secondary response was weaker but peaked faster, day 5 versus 15. Only a small proportion of the clonotypes turned up in both the CD4 and the CD8 compartments, likely arising from convergent recombination. Post-booster reappearance was seen for most primary-vaccination clones (roughly 97% CD4, around 90% CD8).

CDR3 length: 16 amino acids. Deletions cut 0 bases from V and 3 bases from J, with 11 bases between. Germline lookup yields CDR1 LGHDT and CDR2 YNNKEL (reference sequence). TCRdb fed the 5' RACE reads into MiXCR, producing one record per CDR3 protein. The sample holds about 340,000 distinct CDR3 sequences, under 15% seen once. This chain connects TRBV3-1 to TRBJ2-2, with D perhaps matching TRBD2 (5 bases). The clonotype was recovered from a man younger than 35 who received the YFV17D yellow fever vaccine. The sample here was CD4+ T cells sorted from PBMCs, taken 15 days after the yellow fever booster vaccination. Here the CDR3 reads CASSQEVGVHTGELFF. CDR3 in DNA: TGTGCCAGCAGCCAAGAAGTCGGGGTCCACACCGGGGAGCTGTTTTTT.